This T cell receptor (beta chain) was captured by sequencing in a study of blood T cell repertoires in COVID-19. Turning to the study itself: COVID-19 samples from acute and convalescent phases originated in the United States, Italy and Spain. Sample material is recorded as cDNA or gDNA derived from T cells, B-cell-depleted T cells, or PBMCs.

Original processing methods: Quantification of nucleated cells was approximated via reference gene primer amplification. Clones were read by immunoSEQ multiplex PCR, and TCRdb kept only the in-frame ones, dropping some. V and J calls and clone size are given by that table; D and trimming were obtained from the DNA. The data contain about 73,000 clones, around 88% of them singletons. After removal of 0 bases from V and 5 bases from J, the junction contained 3 bases not matched to a gene. The CDR3 totals 14 residues. CDR1 and CDR2 (germline): KGHSH, LQKENI. This clone was seen only once. This clonotype was sampled from a man between 50 and 59 years old with active COVID-19. The sequenced sample consisted of peripheral blood. The chain recombines TRBV18 with TRBJ2-7; TRBD1 agrees at 8 bases. CDR3 sequence (DNA): TGTGCCAGCTCACCACCGAACAGGGGGGACGAGCAGTACTTC. Its protein product is CASSPPNRGDEQYF.